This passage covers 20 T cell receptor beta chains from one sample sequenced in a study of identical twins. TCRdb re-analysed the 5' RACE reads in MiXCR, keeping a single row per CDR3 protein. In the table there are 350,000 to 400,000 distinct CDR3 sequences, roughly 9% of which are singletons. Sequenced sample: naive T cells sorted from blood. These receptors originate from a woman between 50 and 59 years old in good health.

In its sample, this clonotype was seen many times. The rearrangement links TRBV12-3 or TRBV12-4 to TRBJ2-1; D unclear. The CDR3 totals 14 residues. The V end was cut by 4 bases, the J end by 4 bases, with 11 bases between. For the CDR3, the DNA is TGTGCCAGCAGTTCCTTTGGCGGTTACAATGAGCAGTTCTTC. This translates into CASSSFGGYNEQFF.

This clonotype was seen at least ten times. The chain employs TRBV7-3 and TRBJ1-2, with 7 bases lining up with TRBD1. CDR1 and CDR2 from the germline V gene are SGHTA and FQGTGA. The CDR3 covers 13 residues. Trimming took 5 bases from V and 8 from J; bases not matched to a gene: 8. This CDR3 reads CASSPTGEGGYTF. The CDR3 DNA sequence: TGTGCCAGCAGCCCAACAGGGGAGGGGGGCTACACCTTC.

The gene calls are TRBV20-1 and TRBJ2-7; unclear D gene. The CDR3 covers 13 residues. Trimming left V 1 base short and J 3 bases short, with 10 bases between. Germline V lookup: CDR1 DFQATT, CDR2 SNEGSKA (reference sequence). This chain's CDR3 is CSARGHNFYEQYF. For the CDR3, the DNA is TGCAGTGCTAGAGGACACAACTTCTACGAGCAGTACTTC.

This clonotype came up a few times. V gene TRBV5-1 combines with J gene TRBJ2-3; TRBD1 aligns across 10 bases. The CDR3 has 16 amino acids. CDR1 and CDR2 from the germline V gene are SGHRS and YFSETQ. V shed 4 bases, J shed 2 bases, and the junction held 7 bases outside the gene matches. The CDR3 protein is CASSPWTGGNTDTQYF. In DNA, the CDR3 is TGCGCCAGCAGCCCATGGACAGGGGGAAACACAGATACGCAGTATTTT.

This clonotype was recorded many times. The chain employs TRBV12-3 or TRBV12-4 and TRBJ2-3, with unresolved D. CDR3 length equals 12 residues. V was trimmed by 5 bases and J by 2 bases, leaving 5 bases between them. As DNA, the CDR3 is TGTGCCAGCAGTGGTTACACAGATACGCAGTATTTT. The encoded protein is CASSGYTDTQYF.

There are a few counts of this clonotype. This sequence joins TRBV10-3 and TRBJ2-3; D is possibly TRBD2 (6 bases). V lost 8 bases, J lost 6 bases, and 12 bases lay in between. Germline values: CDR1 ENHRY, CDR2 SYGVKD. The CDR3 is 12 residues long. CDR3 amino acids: CAIGEATDTQYF. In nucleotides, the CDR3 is TGTGCCATCGGGGAGGCGACGGATACGCAGTATTTT.

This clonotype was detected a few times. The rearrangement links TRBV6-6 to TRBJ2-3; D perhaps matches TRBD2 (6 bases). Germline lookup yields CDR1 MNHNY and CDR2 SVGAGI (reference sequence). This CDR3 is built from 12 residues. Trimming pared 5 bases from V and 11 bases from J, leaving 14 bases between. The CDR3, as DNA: TGTGCCAGCAGTGTGGACTTGGGACTGCAGTATTTT. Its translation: CASSVDLGLQYF.

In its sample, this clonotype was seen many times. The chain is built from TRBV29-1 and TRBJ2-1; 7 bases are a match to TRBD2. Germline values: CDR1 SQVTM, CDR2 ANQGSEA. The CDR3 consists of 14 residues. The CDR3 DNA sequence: TGCAGTTCCTCCGGGGGGACGGGCAAGTATGAGCAGTTCTTC. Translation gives CSSSGGTGKYEQFF.

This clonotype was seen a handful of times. This CDR3 is CASSLLRLGEQYF. The CDR3 DNA follows: TGTGCCAGCAGTTTACTTCGCCTGGGCGAGCAGTACTTC. This rearrangement joins TRBV12-3 or TRBV12-4 to TRBJ2-7; D is unresolved. The V and J ends lost 2 bases and 6 bases respectively, with 11 bases between them. The CDR3 runs to 13 residues.

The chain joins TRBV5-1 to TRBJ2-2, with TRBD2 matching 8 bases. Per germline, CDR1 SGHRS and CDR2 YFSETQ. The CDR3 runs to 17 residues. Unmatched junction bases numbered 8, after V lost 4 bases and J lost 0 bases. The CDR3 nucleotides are TGCGCCAGCAGCAAAAGCAAGACTAGCGCGAACACCGGGGAGCTGTTTTTT. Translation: CASSKSKTSANTGELFF.

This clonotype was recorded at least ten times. The CDR3 DNA reads as TGCAGTGCTAGAGATAGCAGGTTGTTCTACAATGAGCAGTTCTTC. This codes for CSARDSRLFYNEQFF. V gene TRBV20-1 combines with J gene TRBJ2-1; D is ambiguous. The germline CDR1 and CDR2 sequences are DFQATT and SNEGSKA (reference sequence). V was cut by 0 bases and J by 3 bases, with 12 bases left in between. The CDR3 loop spans 15 amino acids.

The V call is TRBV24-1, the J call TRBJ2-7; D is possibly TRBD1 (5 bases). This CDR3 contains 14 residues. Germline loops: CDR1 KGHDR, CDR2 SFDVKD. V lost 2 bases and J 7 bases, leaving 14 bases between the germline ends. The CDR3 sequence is CATSDSTQGREQYF. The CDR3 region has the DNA TGTGCCACCAGTGATTCTACTCAGGGTAGGGAGCAGTACTTC.

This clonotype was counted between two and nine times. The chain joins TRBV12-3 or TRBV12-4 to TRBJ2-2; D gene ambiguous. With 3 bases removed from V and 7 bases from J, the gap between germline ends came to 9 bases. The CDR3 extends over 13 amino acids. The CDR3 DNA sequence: TGTGCCAGCAGTTTTCTCGAAGGCGGGGAGCTGTTTTTT. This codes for CASSFLEGGELFF.

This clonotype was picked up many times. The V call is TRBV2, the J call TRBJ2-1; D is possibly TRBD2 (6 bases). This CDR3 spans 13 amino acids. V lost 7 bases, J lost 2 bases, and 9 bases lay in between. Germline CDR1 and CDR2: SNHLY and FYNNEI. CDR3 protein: CASIQRAYNEQFF. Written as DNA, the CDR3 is TGTGCCAGCATACAGCGGGCCTACAATGAGCAGTTCTTC. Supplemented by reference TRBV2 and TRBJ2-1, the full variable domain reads EPEVTQTPSHQVTQMGQEVILRCVPISNHLYFYWYRQILGQKVEFLVSFYNNEISEKSEIFDDQFSVERPDGSNFTLKIRSTKLEDSAMYFCASIQRAYNEQFFGPGTRLTVL.

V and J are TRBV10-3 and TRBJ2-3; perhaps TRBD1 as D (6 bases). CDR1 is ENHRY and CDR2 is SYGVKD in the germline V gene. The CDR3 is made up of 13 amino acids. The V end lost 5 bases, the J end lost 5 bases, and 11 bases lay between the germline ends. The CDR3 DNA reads TGTGCCATCAGTTCCGCAGGGGAAGATACGCAGTATTTT. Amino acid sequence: CAISSAGEDTQYF.

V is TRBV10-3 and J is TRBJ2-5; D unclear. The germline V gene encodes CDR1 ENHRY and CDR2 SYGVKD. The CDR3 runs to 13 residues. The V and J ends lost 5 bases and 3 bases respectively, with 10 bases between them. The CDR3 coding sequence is TGTGCCATCAGTCCTTCCACAGAAGAGACCCAGTACTTC. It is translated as CAISPSTEETQYF.

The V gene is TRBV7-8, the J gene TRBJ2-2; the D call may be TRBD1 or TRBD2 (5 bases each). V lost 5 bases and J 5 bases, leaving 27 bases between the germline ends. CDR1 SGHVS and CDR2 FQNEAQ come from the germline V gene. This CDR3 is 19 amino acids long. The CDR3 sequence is CASSQMGPTRGAATGELFF. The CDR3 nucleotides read TGTGCCAGCAGCCAAATGGGCCCCACTAGGGGAGCTGCTACCGGGGAGCTGTTTTTT.

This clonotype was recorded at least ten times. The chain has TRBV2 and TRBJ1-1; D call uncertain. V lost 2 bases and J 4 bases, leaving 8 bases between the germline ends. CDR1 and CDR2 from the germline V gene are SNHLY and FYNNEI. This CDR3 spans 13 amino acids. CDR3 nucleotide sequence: TGTGCCAGCAGTGAATCATTGATCACTGAAGCTTTCTTT. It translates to CASSESLITEAFF.

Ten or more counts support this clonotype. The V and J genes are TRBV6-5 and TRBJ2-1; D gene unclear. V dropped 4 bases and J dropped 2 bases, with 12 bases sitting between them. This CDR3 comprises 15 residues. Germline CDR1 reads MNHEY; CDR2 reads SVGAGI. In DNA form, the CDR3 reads TGTGCCAGCAGTTCCGACCCTAGGCCCTACAATGAGCAGTTCTTC. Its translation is CASSSDPRPYNEQFF.

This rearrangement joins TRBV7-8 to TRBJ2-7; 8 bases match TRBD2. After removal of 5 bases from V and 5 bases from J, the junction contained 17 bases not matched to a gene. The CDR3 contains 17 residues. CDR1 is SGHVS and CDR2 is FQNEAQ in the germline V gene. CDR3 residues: CASSPWASGSLLDEQYF. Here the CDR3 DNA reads TGTGCCAGCAGCCCCTGGGCAAGCGGGAGCCTCCTCGACGAGCAGTACTTC.